This T cell receptor beta chain was documented in a study of T cell responses to AZD1222 COVID-19 vaccine. As to this clone: What it recognizes is unknown.

Produced via immunoSEQ multiplex PCR; TCRdb's table is partial and in-frame only. The repertoire holds 86,000 or so clones, roughly 90% seen once, with 2.5% to 3.5% in the top ten. V lost 5 bases to trimming and J lost 3 bases; unmatched junction nucleotides: 7. The CDR3 is 16 amino acids. Germline V gene sequence: CDR1 SGHTA, CDR2 FQGTGA. Findings and caveats of the study: Among vaccine-associated CD4 TCRs, coverage spanned spike, with dominance at 160-218 and 743-854. Repertoire sampling occurred only after the peak T cell response. Among the donors, most were white British and more were female, and clonal diversity was possibly underestimated. Variant regions that are unmutated are reportedly the target of nearly half of spike-specific TCRs.

Sequencing was performed on peripheral blood, taken on day 0 of AZD1222 vaccination. J is TRBJ2-3 and V is TRBV7-3; 11 bases align to TRBD2. This receptor was taken from an adult in good health. CDR3 residues: CASSSSGGANTDTQYF. The CDR3 region has the DNA TGTGCCAGCAGCAGTAGCGGGGGGGCCAATACAGATACGCAGTATTTT.